Described below is a single TCR beta chain sequence and its context. TCRbeta library preparation incorporated unique molecular identifiers. Via MiXCR, TCRdb re-called the PCR reads, giving one row per CDR3 protein. The top ten hold under 3% of the sample, which has roughly 500,000 distinct CDR3 sequences, about 31% seen once. The entry originates in a study of T-cell reconstitution after alpha-beta-depleted transplantation in children. Germline lookup yields CDR1 MDHEN and CDR2 SYDVKM. The CDR3 has 12 residues. Between the trimmed V and J ends, which lost 6 bases and 7 bases, there was a span of 13 bases.

This clonotype was obtained from a human donor who donated a stem cell graft to a child with aplastic anemia. The specimen was PBMCs from the stem cell graft donor, collected from the stem cell graft. J is TRBJ2-7 and V is TRBV28, with D tentatively TRBD2 (5 bases). CDR3 coding DNA: TGTGCCAGCAGGGAACACCGAGGGGAGCAGTACTTC. Protein: CASREHRGEQYF.